One sample yielded the 30 T cell receptor beta chains listed below, sequenced in a study of shared clonotypes between healthy human individuals. Sequencing was performed with immunoSEQ multiplex PCR; in TCRdb, only in-frame clones are kept and a portion is missing. Of some 630,000 clones in the sample, 60% to 80% were seen once. Sequencing was done on a sample of memory CD4+ T cells sorted from blood. Subset of the sample: CD45RA-negative fraction. The receptors originated from a woman younger than 45 in good health.

This chain joins TRBV7-9 and TRBJ1-4, with D perhaps TRBD1 (5 bases). V was shortened by 0 bases and J by 5 bases, with 13 bases between the two germline ends. CDR3 length equals 16 residues. Per the germline V gene, CDR1 is SEHNR and CDR2 is FQNEAQ (reference sequence). CDR3 sequence: CASSLAMGLENEKLFF. The DNA of the CDR3 is TGTGCCAGCAGCTTAGCGATGGGGCTTGAAAATGAAAAACTGTTTTTT.

The V gene is TRBV18, the J gene TRBJ2-4; 7 positions agree with TRBD2. Germline CDR1 reads KGHSH; CDR2 reads LQKENI. J was trimmed by 1 base and V by 6 bases; bases with no gene match: 12. CDR3 length equals 17 residues. CDR3 sequence: CASSDKAGRGAKNIQYF. The CDR3 region has the DNA TGTGCCAGCTCGGACAAAGCGGGGAGGGGTGCCAAAAACATTCAGTACTTC.

The chain carries TRBV7-8 and TRBJ2-1; D could derive from TRBD1 or TRBD2 (6 bases each). CDR3 length equals 17 residues. Germline loops: CDR1 SGHVS, CDR2 FQNEAQ. Trimming cost V 5 bases and J 10 bases, with 27 bases left between them. The CDR3 region is CASSKEGGGAVQWEQFF. In DNA, the CDR3 is TGTGCCAGCAGCAAGGAGGGGGGAGGTGCGGTGCAATGGGAGCAGTTCTTC. The whole variable domain, remainder taken from reference TRBV7-8 and TRBJ2-1, is GAGVSQSPRYKVAKRGQDVALRCDPISGHVSLFWYQQALGQGPEFLTYFQNEAQLDKSGLPSDRFFAERPEGSVSTLKIQRTQQEDSAVYLCASSKEGGGAVQWEQFFGPGTRLTVL.

This clone appeared a single time. V and J are TRBV6-6 and TRBJ1-5; D is ambiguous. The V gene's germline CDR1 is MNHNY and CDR2 SVGAGI (reference sequence). The germline V and J ends were trimmed by 5 bases and 8 bases, with 19 bases remaining between them. CDR3 length: 15 amino acids. The CDR3 sequence is CASSPTRVPQEPQHF. CDR3 bases: TGTGCCAGCAGTCCGACCCGGGTCCCGCAGGAGCCCCAGCATTTT.

The chain joins TRBV7-9 to TRBJ2-1; D remains ambiguous. Trimming left V 3 bases short and J 11 bases short, with 8 bases between. CDR3 length: 11 amino acids. CDR1 and CDR2 (germline): SEHNR, FQNEAQ (reference sequence). The CDR3 protein is CASSFSSKQFF. DNA for the CDR3: TGTGCCAGCAGCTTCAGCTCAAAGCAGTTCTTC. The full variable domain, with the rest looked up from reference TRBV7-9 and TRBJ2-1, is DTGVSQNPRHKITKRGQNVTFRCDPISEHNRLYWYRQTLGQGPEFLTYFQNEAQLEKSRLLSDRFSAERPKGSFSTLEIQRTEQGDSAMYLCASSFSSKQFFGPGTRLTVL.

This chain connects TRBV30 to TRBJ1-4; TRBD1 aligns across 7 bases. The CDR3 extends over 15 amino acids. Germline V gene sequence: CDR1 GTSNPN, CDR2 SVGIG (reference sequence). J was trimmed by 5 bases and V by 1 base; bases with no gene match: 7. The CDR3 nucleotides read TGTGCCTGGAGTGCCGCCGGGACAGCAAATGAAAAACTGTTTTTT. Translating gives CAWSAAGTANEKLFF.

The CDR3 is CASRYRTGNTIYF. The CDR3 bases are TGTGCCAGTAGGTACAGGACTGGAAACACCATATATTTT. This chain links TRBV19 with TRBJ1-3; D may be TRBD1 (5 bases). Trimming shortened V by 6 bases and J by 2 bases, and 8 bases separated the two germline ends. The CDR3 consists of 13 residues. The V gene's germline CDR1 is LNHDA and CDR2 SQIVND (reference sequence).

The chain is built from TRBV7-9 and TRBJ1-1, with no clear D. The V and J ends lost 2 bases and 0 bases respectively, with 10 bases between them. This CDR3 has 15 residues. In germline, CDR1 is SEHNR, CDR2 FQNEAQ (reference sequence). The CDR3 reads CASSLLEALNTEAFF. CDR3 nucleotides: TGTGCCAGCAGCTTATTGGAGGCGCTGAACACTGAAGCTTTCTTT.

This clone was found a few times. Other DNA sequences within the sample encode an identical CDR3. The chain joins TRBV5-1 to TRBJ2-2; TRBD1 aligns across 8 bases. Germline V CDR1 and CDR2: SGHRS, YFSETQ. V shed 4 bases, J shed 5 bases, and the junction held 7 bases outside the gene matches. The CDR3 is 15 amino acids. The CDR3: CASSPGTGGTGELFF. Here the CDR3 DNA reads TGCGCCAGCAGCCCTGGGACAGGAGGGACCGGGGAGCTGTTTTTT.

V and J are TRBV9 and TRBJ2-7, with D uncertain. The CDR3 is 14 residues long. The germline CDR1 and CDR2 sequences are SGDLS and YYNGEE. The V gene lost 4 bases and the J gene lost 3 bases, with 14 bases spanning the gap. The CDR3 coding sequence is TGTGCCAGCAGCCCACACACGGGCCACTACGAGCAGTACTTC. Translation: CASSPHTGHYEQYF.

In the case of this clone: The sample contains more than one DNA sequence encoding this CDR3. V is TRBV15 and J is TRBJ1-4, with D possibly TRBD1 on 6 matching bases. This CDR3 is 14 amino acids long. The V end lost 0 bases, the J end lost 7 bases, and 9 bases lay between the germline ends. The germline V gene encodes CDR1 LNHNV and CDR2 YYDKDF (reference sequence). Written as DNA, the CDR3 is TGTGCCACCAGCAGAGATCGGGGGGCTGAAAAACTGTTTTTT. It is translated as CATSRDRGAEKLFF.

This chain joins TRBV5-1 and TRBJ2-6; TRBD2 matches 11 bases. V lost 4 bases to trimming and J lost 2 bases; unmatched junction nucleotides: 5. The CDR3 runs to 17 residues. From germline, CDR1 is SGHRS and CDR2 YFSETQ. The chain's CDR3 is CASSPQLAGAGANVLTF. CDR3 DNA sequence: TGCGCCAGCAGCCCACAACTAGCGGGAGCTGGGGCCAACGTCCTGACTTTC. Combining the CDR3 with reference TRBV5-1 and TRBJ2-6 gives the whole variable domain KAGVTQTPRYLIKTRGQQVTLSCSPISGHRSVSWYQQTPGQGLQFLFEYFSETQRNKGNFPGRFSGRQFSNSRSEMNVSTLELGDSALYLCASSPQLAGAGANVLTFGAGSRLTVL.

To note about this clone: This may arise from a read error, as a much more abundant clone is one base away. This specimen includes other DNA sequences encoding the same CDR3. CDR3 residues: CASSLGTSGYNEQFF. The CDR3 DNA follows: TGTGCCAGCAGCCTAGGGACTAGCGGCTACAATGAGCAGTTCTTC. The chain couples TRBV27 to TRBJ2-1; 11 bases fit TRBD2. Germline V gene lookup returns CDR1 MNHEY and CDR2 SMNVEV (reference sequence). Trimming removed 6 bases from V and 3 bases from J; junction bases left unmatched: 4. This CDR3 contains 15 residues.

This clone was counted a single time. The chain uses TRBV5-1 and TRBJ2-1; 7 nucleotides match TRBD2. CDR1 is SGHRS and CDR2 is YFSETQ in the germline V gene. This CDR3 spans 15 amino acids. The junction had 10 bases not matched to a gene; V was cut back by 7 bases and J by 3 bases. CDR3 nucleotides: TGCGCCAGCCGGCGAACTAGCGAACTCTACAATGAGCAGTTCTTC. Protein: CASRRTSELYNEQFF.

This rearrangement joins TRBV7-8 to TRBJ2-5; perhaps TRBD1 as D (6 bases). This CDR3 is built from 14 residues. Deletions cut 5 bases from V and 2 bases from J, with 12 bases between. The germline gives CDR1 SGHVS, CDR2 FQNEAQ. The CDR3 spells CASSPRTDQETQYF. CDR3 sequence (DNA): TGTGCCAGCAGCCCGAGGACAGATCAAGAGACCCAGTACTTC.

This clone was seen a handful of times. The chain combines TRBV6-1 with TRBJ2-2; tentative D call: TRBD2 (7 bases). The germline CDR1 and CDR2 sequences are MNHNS and SASEGT. The CDR3 runs 16 residues. Trimming pared 3 bases from V and 5 bases from J, leaving 16 bases between. CDR3 nucleotide sequence: TGTGCCAGCAGTGACCCCATCGGGGGGCAGACCGGGGAGCTGTTTTTT. Translated: CASSDPIGGQTGELFF.

There are a few counts of this clone. This chain uses TRBV11-2 with TRBJ1-5; weak D call: TRBD1 (5 bases). The CDR3 is made up of 15 amino acids. CDR1 SGHAT and CDR2 FQNNGV come from the germline V gene. The ends were cut back, 5 bases at V and 6 bases at J, with 17 bases in the middle. The chain's CDR3 is CASSPARGEGQPQHF. The CDR3, as DNA: TGTGCCAGCAGCCCCGCTCGGGGGGAGGGTCAGCCCCAGCATTTT.

The chain employs TRBV7-9 and TRBJ2-6, with TRBD1 matching over 8 bases. The ends lost 6 bases at V and 4 bases at J; junction bases unmatched: 11. CDR3 length: 17 residues. Germline CDR1 reads SEHNR; CDR2 reads FQNEAQ (reference sequence). This chain's CDR3 is CASSLDRAYWGANVLTF. In DNA, the CDR3 is TGTGCCAGCAGTTTGGACAGGGCGTACTGGGGGGCCAACGTCCTGACTTTC.

This clone has just a few counts. The chain carries TRBV28 and TRBJ2-3; 7 nucleotides align to TRBD2. The CDR3 runs to 15 residues. Germline CDR1 MDHEN, CDR2 SYDVKM. V was pared by 2 bases and J by 2 bases, with 4 bases of the junction left unmatched. The CDR3 sequence is CASSLTSANTDTQYF. The CDR3 nucleotides read TGTGCCAGCAGTTTAACTAGCGCGAACACAGATACGCAGTATTTT.

CDR3 amino acids: CASSSYSLGYTF. DNA for the CDR3: TGTGCCAGCAGTAGCTACAGTCTCGGCTACACCTTC. The chain combines TRBV6-5 with TRBJ1-2, with D unclear. The CDR3 runs to 12 residues. Germline CDR1 reads MNHEY; CDR2 reads SVGAGI. V was cut by 5 bases and J by 8 bases, with 12 bases left in between.

Ten or more counts support this clone. V is TRBV10-1 and J is TRBJ1-1; D might be TRBD1 (5 bases). This CDR3 spans 15 amino acids. The V gene's germline CDR1 is WNHNN and CDR2 SYGVQD (reference sequence). The V gene lost 6 bases and the J gene lost 4 bases, with 18 bases spanning the gap. CDR3 region: CASREGTGPFTEAFF. The CDR3 region has the DNA TGCGCCAGCAGAGAGGGGACGGGCCCGTTCACTGAAGCTTTCTTT.

This chain connects TRBV5-1 to TRBJ2-7; TRBD1 matches at 8 bases. CDR3 size: 16 residues. Germline-derived CDR1 and CDR2 are SGHRS and YFSETQ. J was trimmed by 2 bases and V by 0 bases; bases with no gene match: 7. CDR3 amino acids: CASSLGLDRDTYEQYF. CDR3 DNA sequence: TGCGCCAGCAGCTTGGGCCTGGACAGGGACACCTACGAGCAGTACTTC.

About this clone itself: Other DNA sequences in this sample translate to the same CDR3. This chain connects TRBV6-5 to TRBJ1-2; TRBD1 aligns across 9 bases. V dropped 6 bases and J dropped 3; count of bases not matched to a gene: 5. Germline CDR1 is MNHEY and CDR2 is SVGAGI. This CDR3 comprises 14 residues. CDR3 DNA: TGTGCCAGCAGCCGAGACAGGGGGGACTATGGCTACACCTTC. This gives the protein CASSRDRGDYGYTF.

The rearrangement links TRBV6-6 to TRBJ1-1, with 10 bases identical to TRBD1. The CDR3 consists of 15 residues. CDR1 and CDR2 from the germline V gene are MNHNY and SVGAGI (reference sequence). Trimming cost V 5 bases and J 5 bases; bases outside gene matches: 8. The CDR3: CASSRPRDRGTEAFF. CDR3 nucleotide sequence: TGTGCCAGCAGTCGCCCCCGGGACAGGGGAACTGAAGCTTTCTTT.

The rearrangement links TRBV5-1 to TRBJ2-1; tentative D call: TRBD2 (5 bases). The CDR3 totals 15 residues. Germline-derived CDR1 and CDR2 are SGHRS and YFSETQ. Trimming shortened V by 2 bases and J by 0 bases, and 9 bases separated the two germline ends. Written as DNA, the CDR3 is TGCGCCAGCAGCTTCGAGGGCCGCTCCTACAATGAGCAGTTCTTC. Residues: CASSFEGRSYNEQFF.

The table lists this clone with a count of one. The chain's CDR3 is CASRGRGSASYEQYF. CDR3 coding DNA: TGTGCCAGCAGGGGCCGTGGGTCCGCCTCCTACGAGCAGTACTTC. The gene calls are TRBV28 and TRBJ2-7, with D unclear. V lost 6 bases and J 0 bases, leaving 15 bases between the germline ends. CDR3 length equals 15 residues. Germline-derived CDR1 and CDR2 are MDHEN and SYDVKM.

The chain is built from TRBV4-2 and TRBJ2-7; the match to TRBD2 covers 10 bases. The germline V gene has CDR1 LGHNA and CDR2 YNFKEQ. The CDR3 consists of 17 residues. J gave up 4 bases and V 3 bases, and 12 bases lay outside the gene matches. This chain's CDR3 is CASSHLSGRTDQYEQYF. CDR3 coding DNA: TGTGCCAGCAGCCATCTTAGCGGGAGGACAGACCAATACGAGCAGTACTTC.

The sample holds many counts of this clone. The chain uses TRBV15 and TRBJ2-1; 10 positions agree with TRBD2. Losses at the gene ends were 3 bases for V and 6 bases for J; bases not matched to a gene: 8. Germline loops: CDR1 LNHNV, CDR2 YYDKDF (reference sequence). There are 16 residues in the CDR3. The CDR3: CATSSALSSGSNEQFF. DNA for the CDR3: TGTGCCACCAGCAGCGCTCTGTCTAGCGGGAGCAATGAGCAGTTCTTC.

This clone has at least ten counts. The V gene is TRBV6-5, the J gene TRBJ1-5; D remains ambiguous. The CDR3 sequence is 14 residues long. Germline V lookup: CDR1 MNHEY, CDR2 SVGAGI. The V and J ends lost 5 bases and 2 bases respectively, with 10 bases between them. The CDR3, as DNA: TGTGCCAGCAGTCTTAATCCAGGCAATCAGCCCCAGCATTTT. Its translation: CASSLNPGNQPQHF.

The chain combines TRBV4-2 with TRBJ2-3; the match to TRBD2 covers 7 bases. Germline V gene lookup returns CDR1 LGHNA and CDR2 YNFKEQ. Trimming removed 0 bases from V and 1 base from J; junction bases left unmatched: 10. This CDR3 has 18 amino acids. As DNA, the CDR3 is TGTGCCAGCAGCCAAGAATACAGAACTAGCGTACGCACAGATACGCAGTATTTT. Translated, it gives CASSQEYRTSVRTDTQYF.